This T cell receptor (beta chain) was profiled in a study of blood T cell repertoires in COVID-19. At the level of the study: Donors in the United States, Italy and Spain gave samples during acute or convalescent COVID-19. The analysed material was cDNA or gDNA that came from T cells, B-cell-depleted T cells, or PBMCs.

How the authors handled the data: Amplification with reference gene primers provided the estimates of nucleated cell counts. Assay used: immunoSEQ multiplex PCR; TCRdb lists only in-frame clones, some missing. That table supplies the V and J calls and clone size; D and trimming were determined from the DNA. The sample shows tens of thousands of clones, roughly 77% of them seen only once. The source material was peripheral blood. This receptor was identified in a man between 65 and 85 years old with active or convalescent COVID-19.

CDR3 coding DNA: TGTGCCAGCAGCCAATTTTCCCGGGACAGGGGGCGCGAGCAGTACTTC. Translating gives CASSQFSRDRGREQYF. The V gene is TRBV3-1 (or the pseudogene TRBV3-2), the J gene TRBJ2-7; TRBD1 matches at 12 bases. With V trimmed by 2 bases and J by 6 bases, 8 bases remained unmatched. Germline V gene lookup returns CDR1 LGHDT and CDR2 YNNKEL (reference sequence). The CDR3 runs 16 residues.